The 21 T cell receptor delta chains below were found in one sample sequenced in a study of γδ T cells in repeated Plasmodium falciparum infection. Gammadelta T cells were flow-sorted from PBMC into Vgamma9/Vdelta2+ and Vdelta2-negative populations for bulk analysis. TCRdb re-processed the multiplex PCR reads using CATT. The data contain more than 45,000 delta-chain clones, over 1.5% of them singletons. Sequencing was done on a sample of gamma-delta T cells from blood. These receptors were obtained from a pool of human donors (malaria-infected and uninfected, not separated).

To note about this clone: The TCRdb protein comes from a much larger clone and disagrees with this DNA's translation at residue 10, likely due to a read error; the protein given here is derived from the DNA. The chain combines TRDV1 with TRDJ1; no definite D call. The CDR3 loop spans 14 amino acids. Germline V gene lookup returns CDR1 TSWWSYY and CDR2 QGS. Trimming took 0 bases from V and 7 from J, leaving 12 bases between them. The CDR3 DNA reads as TGTGCTCTTGGGGAACTCATCGGGTCCGGTAAACTCATCTTT. Protein sequence: CALGELIGSGKLIF.

This clone was observed a handful of times. The protein TCRdb lists belongs to a much larger clone and differs from this DNA's translation at residue 10, which points to a read error; the protein shown is made from the DNA. The chain combines TRDV2 with TRDJ1; 8 bases map to TRDD3. Because TCRdb records no J gene, it was assigned here through a match of the DNA to germline. CDR3 size: 21 residues. V shed 0 bases and J 0 bases; nucleotides not matched to a gene: 20. Germline CDR1 is GEAIGNYY and CDR2 is EKD. The CDR3 DNA reads TGTGCCTGTGACACCGCATGGGGTACTAGGGGATACTATCCGTACACCGATAAACTCATCTTT. Translation gives CACDTAWGTRGYYPYTDKLIF.

There are a few counts of this clone. This DNA's translation differs at residue 15 from TCRdb's protein, which comes from a much larger clone; a read error is likely, and the protein shown is translated from the DNA. The gene calls are TRDV1 and TRDJ1; 8 bases are a match to TRDD3. This CDR3 has 17 residues. Germline-derived CDR1 and CDR2 are TSWWSYY and QGS. CDR3 in amino acids: CALGFYWGSPYTDKPIF. CDR3 in DNA: TGTGCTCTTGGGTTCTACTGGGGGTCACCGTACACCGATAAACCCATCTTT.

As concerns this clone: TCRdb's entry gives the protein of a much larger clone, which mismatches this DNA's translation at residue 5, likely from a read error; the protein reported here is translated from the DNA. The genes are TRDV1 and TRDJ1, with 7 bases lining up with TRDD3. Matching the DNA to germline supplied the J gene, which TCRdb does not give. This CDR3 contains 22 residues. CDR1 and CDR2 from the germline V gene are TSWWSYY and QGS. Germline trimming cut 8 bases from V and 2 bases from J; bases unmatched to any gene: 32. Here the CDR3 reads CALWSDRIPCTGDGGRTDKLIF. For the CDR3, the DNA is TGTGCTCTTTGGAGTGACCGCATACCCTGTACTGGGGATGGGGGGCGTACCGATAAACTCATCTTT.

This clone was seen only a few times. This likely stems from a read error, as it lies one base from a far larger clone. Other DNA sequences within the sample encode an identical CDR3. V is TRDV2 and J is TRDJ1, with 9 bases aligning to TRDD3. Germline V lookup: CDR1 GEAIGNYY, CDR2 EKD. CDR3 length: 19 amino acids. V lost 0 bases, J lost 0 bases, and 13 bases stayed unmatched. The CDR3, as DNA: TGTGCCTGTGACACCTTACTGGGGGACACGCCCCGATACACCGATAAACTCATCTTT. Its protein is CACDTLLGDTPRYTDKLIF.

This clone was seen only a few times. TCRdb's protein for this DNA is that of a much larger clone and differs from the translation at residue 10, likely a read error; the protein shown is the DNA translation. The V call is TRDV1, the J call TRDJ1; D possibly matches TRDD2 or TRDD3 (5 bases each). The length of the CDR3 is 19 residues. CDR1 is TSWWSYY, CDR2 QGS, per germline. The V end lost 3 bases, the J end lost 1 base, and 24 bases lay between the germline ends. As DNA, the CDR3 is TGTGCTCTTGGGGACGCCTACGAATACCGGGGGCCGCTCACCGATAAACTCATCTTT. Its translation is CALGDAYEYRGPLTDKLIF.

This clone was picked up a small number of times. This likely came from a read error, as a far larger clone is one base away. At the DNA level, this CDR3 is encoded by other sequences in the same sample as well. No J gene was called, and the V gene is TRDV1; the table's D call, TRDD3, was not checked against the DNA. There are 21 residues in the CDR3. Germline V lookup: CDR1 TSWWSYY, CDR2 QGS. The CDR3 DNA follows: TGTGCTCTTGGGGAACTCGTTTTACCCAAGGGGGGAGTTTTCTACACCGATAAGCTCATCTTT. As protein: CALGELVLPKGGVFYTDKLIF.

This clone was picked up a small number of times. TCRdb pairs this DNA with a much larger clone's protein that differs at residue 5, likely a read error; the protein shown was translated from the DNA. The chain recombines TRDV3 with TRDJ1; 13 bases are shared with TRDD3. Germline V lookup: CDR1 TVYSNPD, CDR2 GDNSRS (reference sequence). This CDR3 spans 20 amino acids. Trimming took 4 bases from V and 8 from J; bases not matched to a gene: 28. CDR3 coding DNA: TGTGCCTGGAGAGACCCTTCCTTCACTGGGGGATACGTCCACCGGGGAAAACTCATCTTT. This codes for CAWRDPSFTGGYVHRGKLIF.

Notes on this clone: TCRdb has a much larger clone's protein, which differs at residue 5 from the translation of this DNA, likely because of a read error; what is shown is the protein translated from the DNA. The chain is built from TRDV1 and TRDJ1; 9 nucleotides line up with TRDD3. TCRdb is silent on the J gene; assignment here came from matching the DNA to germline. V shed 5 bases and J 0 bases; nucleotides not matched to a gene: 25. Germline lookup yields CDR1 TSWWSYY and CDR2 QGS. This CDR3 region has 22 residues. Written as DNA, the CDR3 is TGTGCTCTTGGGAAATCCGCAAACTTGCGCGGGGGATACCTACGGTACACCGATAAACTCATCTTT. Translation: CALGKSANLRGGYLRYTDKLIF.

This clone was counted a few times. The protein recorded in TCRdb matches a much larger clone and deviates from this DNA's translation at residue 7, suggesting a read error; the protein here is obtained by translating the DNA. The rearrangement joins TRDV1 to TRDJ1; TRDD2 is a possible D gene (5 bases). Because TCRdb records no J gene, it was assigned here through a match of the DNA to germline. CDR3 length equals 21 residues. Germline CDR1 is TSWWSYY and CDR2 is QGS. V lost 0 bases and J 0 bases, leaving 26 bases between the germline ends. The CDR3 is CALGELEPCRLILKYTDKLIF. The DNA for the CDR3 is TGTGCTCTTGGGGAACTCGAACCTTGCCGATTGATCCTAAAGTACACCGATAAACTCATCTTT.

This clone has just a few counts. A far larger clone is one base from this, pointing to a likely read error. The sample has other DNA sequences that encode this CDR3 too. The chain employs TRDV1 and TRDJ1, with a tentative D call TRDD1 (6 bases). No J gene is reported in TCRdb; it was inferred here by comparing the DNA with germline. The CDR3 totals 18 residues. Trimming left V 0 bases short and J 8 bases short, with 25 bases between. In germline, CDR1 is TSWWSYY, CDR2 QGS. The CDR3 region is CALGELPWWINRIDKLIF. CDR3 sequence (DNA): TGTGCTCTTGGGGAACTTCCCTGGTGGATAAATAGGATCGACAAACTCATCTTT.

This clone appeared many times. This sequence is one base from a far larger clone and is likely a read error. Other DNA sequences in the sample encode the same CDR3. CDR3 DNA sequence: TGTGCTCTCGGGGAACGTCGACATAAACTCATCTTT. As protein: CALGERRHKLIF. The chain employs TRDV1 and TRDJ1, with a weak D call TRDD3 (5 bases). This CDR3 has 12 amino acids. Germline-derived CDR1 and CDR2 are TSWWSYY and QGS.

This clone was found a few times. A read error likely explains why the TCRdb protein, taken from a much larger clone, differs from this DNA's translation at residue 16; the protein shown is translated from the DNA. CDR3 nucleotide sequence: TGTGCTCTTGGGAACATTAGACTTCCTACCTACTGGGGAGGAGATAGACTCATCTTT. It encodes CALGNIRLPTYWGGDRLIF. The chain links TRDV1 to TRDJ1; tentatively, D is TRDD2 (8 bases). Germline values: CDR1 TSWWSYY, CDR2 QGS. CDR3 length: 19 residues.

This clone was counted many times. A far larger clone is just one base off, so this is likely a read error. Other nucleotide sequences from this sample produce the same CDR3. The chain joins TRDV1 to TRDJ1; D perhaps matches TRDD3 (6 bases). V gave up 0 bases and J gave up 0 bases, with 14 bases separating them. The length of the CDR3 is 17 residues. The V gene's germline CDR1 is TSWWSYY and CDR2 QGS. The CDR3 spells CALGELAWIPYTDKLIF. CDR3 bases: TGTGCTCTTGGGGAACTGGCTTGGATACCATACACCGATAAACTCATCTTT.

There are a few counts of this clone. A far larger clone is one base from this, pointing to a likely read error. At the DNA level, this CDR3 is encoded by other sequences in the same sample as well. The V gene call is TRDV1, and the J gene call is absent; TRDD3, the D gene given by the table, was not confirmed from the DNA. CDR3 size: 24 residues. Germline CDR1 and CDR2: TSWWSYY and QGS. This CDR3 is CALGVNHRGPQLGWGILNHDKLIF. DNA for the CDR3: TGTGCTCTTGGGGTAAACCATAGGGGGCCTCAACTGGGCTGGGGGATATTAAATCACGATAAGCTCATCTTT.

This clone was counted ten times or more. This sequence is one base from a far larger clone and is likely a read error. Other DNA sequences within the sample encode an identical CDR3. CDR3 coding DNA: TGTGCCTGTGACACCGTACTGGGAACGAACCTGACAGCACAGCTCTTCTTT. Its protein product is CACDTVLGTNLTAQLFF. The chain uses TRDV2 and TRDJ2; D possibly corresponds to TRDD3 (6 bases). In germline, CDR1 is GEAIGNYY, CDR2 EKD. There are 17 residues in the CDR3.

This clone was seen at least ten times. A read error likely explains why the TCRdb protein, taken from a much larger clone, differs from this DNA's translation at residue 4; the protein shown is translated from the DNA. This chain links TRDV1 with TRDJ1; possibly TRDD2 for D (6 bases). The CDR3 is 18 residues long. Looked up from germline, CDR1 is TSWWSYY and CDR2 is QGS. Trimming left V 7 bases short and J 5 bases short, with 29 bases between. The CDR3 sequence is CALVGTFPTWVLVDKLIF. In nucleotides, the CDR3 is TGTGCTCTTGTGGGCACCTTCCCCACTTGGGTCCTAGTGGATAAACTCATCTTT.

This clone was observed at least ten times. CDR3 residues: CALGEPLFPYTDKLIF. The CDR3 region has the DNA TGTGCTCTTGGGGAACCGCTCTTCCCATACACCGATAAACTCATCTTT. This chain joins TRDV1 and TRDJ1; maybe TRDD2 (5 bases). V was trimmed by 1 base and J by 0 bases, leaving 12 bases between them. Germline values: CDR1 TSWWSYY, CDR2 QGS. The CDR3 extends over 16 amino acids.

The sample holds many counts of this clone. This DNA's translation and the protein TCRdb lists, from a much larger clone, do not match at residue 3, likely due to a read error; the protein shown is translated from the DNA. The chain combines TRDV2 with TRDJ2; D unclear. Germline loops: CDR1 GEAIGNYY, CDR2 EKD. V gave up 9 bases and J gave up 7 bases, with 11 bases separating them. The CDR3 extends over 11 amino acids. DNA of the CDR3: TGTGCCCGTAAGAAGGGAGCACAACTCTTCTTT. Encoded protein: CARKKGAQLFF.

This clone was found a few times. A far larger clone lies a single base away; this is likely a read error. The same CDR3 arises from other DNA sequences in this sample as well. The chain carries TRDV3 and TRDJ1; 11 bases fit TRDD3. Germline V CDR1 and CDR2: TVYSNPD, GDNSRS (reference sequence). CDR3 length: 20 amino acids. V shed 2 bases and J 3 bases; nucleotides not matched to a gene: 23. CDR3 nucleotide sequence: TGTGCCTTTGGGCGCCTCTGCCTCTACTGGGGGATATGCGGGGCCGATAAACTCATCTTT. It yields the protein CAFGRLCLYWGICGADKLIF.

This clone was observed at least ten times. For this DNA, TCRdb reports the protein of a much larger clone, which diverges at residue 16, most likely from a read error; the protein presented here is translated directly from the DNA. The rearrangement uses TRDV1 and TRDJ1; the D gene is possibly TRDD2 (5 bases). Germline V gene sequence: CDR1 TSWWSYY, CDR2 QGS. The CDR3 has 21 residues. V was shortened by 0 bases and J by 3 bases, with 29 bases between the two germline ends. The CDR3 loop reads CALGELLFAYVVPQYADKLIF. The CDR3 DNA reads TGTGCTCTTGGGGAACTACTATTCGCCTACGTTGTTCCGCAGTACGCCGATAAACTCATCTTT.